The 25 T cell receptor beta chains listed next were all sequenced from one sample in a study of T cell changes during pregnancy in multiple sclerosis. TCRdb keeps only in-frame clones here, not all; method: immunoSEQ multiplex PCR. The sample carries about 25,000 clones, 90% recorded once. The input for sequencing was CD8+ T cells from peripheral blood mononuclear cells, taken in the third trimester of pregnancy. Receptors originate from a female donor in good health, enrolled as a control in a pregnancy study.

The sample holds a few counts of this clone. This rearrangement joins TRBV27 to TRBJ1-2; 12 positions agree with TRBD1. The CDR3 spans 16 residues. Germline CDR1 reads MNHEY; CDR2 reads SMNVEV (reference sequence). Germline trimming cut 5 bases from V and 6 bases from J; bases unmatched to any gene: 10. This chain's CDR3 is CASSTAPGQGADGYTF. CDR3 nucleotide sequence: TGTGCCAGCAGTACCGCCCCGGGACAGGGGGCAGATGGCTACACCTTC.

The genes are TRBV7-9 and TRBJ1-1; D not resolved. Germline V CDR1 and CDR2: SEHNR, FQNEAQ (reference sequence). The CDR3 sequence is 12 residues long. The ends were cut back, 1 base at V and 6 bases at J, with 6 bases in the middle. The DNA of the CDR3 is TGTGCCAGCAGCTTAGTTACAGCTGAAGCTTTCTTT. The encoded protein is CASSLVTAEAFF.

This chain connects TRBV7-8 to TRBJ2-3; D possibly corresponds to TRBD2 (6 bases). CDR1 is SGHVS, CDR2 FQNEAQ, per germline. The CDR3 length is 15 residues. Trimming removed 2 bases from V and 2 bases from J, with 11 bases in between. The CDR3 DNA reads TGTGCCAGCAGCTTAACGGGAGATATCACAGATACGCAGTATTTT. Protein sequence: CASSLTGDITDTQYF.

In this sample, this clone turned up once. This chain joins TRBV28 and TRBJ2-1; possibly TRBD1 for D (5 bases). Looked up from germline, CDR1 is MDHEN and CDR2 is SYDVKM. V lost 5 bases to trimming and J lost 7 bases, with 12 bases between them. The CDR3 is 13 amino acids. This CDR3 is CASSNRIGNEQFF. Written as DNA, the CDR3 is TGTGCCAGCAGTAACAGGATTGGGAATGAGCAGTTCTTC.

V is TRBV19 and J is TRBJ1-5, with a possible D match to TRBD1 (5 bases). Germline CDR1 reads LNHDA; CDR2 reads SQIVND (reference sequence). The CDR3 has 14 residues. Trimming removed 1 base from V and 6 bases from J, with 10 bases in between. CDR3 sequence: CASSIGGGTQPQHF. CDR3 DNA: TGTGCCAGTAGTATAGGCGGGGGAACTCAGCCCCAGCATTTT.

The chain carries TRBV27 and TRBJ2-7, with 9 bases fitting TRBD2. CDR1 and CDR2 (germline): MNHEY, SMNVEV (reference sequence). The CDR3 covers 15 residues. After removal of 0 bases from V and 5 bases from J, the junction contained 5 bases not matched to a gene. The CDR3 sequence: CASSLSRTSVHEQYF. The CDR3 region has the DNA TGTGCCAGCAGTTTATCCCGGACTAGCGTGCACGAGCAGTACTTC.

This clone was seen a single time. The chain couples TRBV6-5 to TRBJ1-5; 7 bases fit TRBD1. This CDR3 is 14 amino acids long. The germline V gene encodes CDR1 MNHEY and CDR2 SVGAGI. V shed 6 bases and J 7 bases; nucleotides not matched to a gene: 9. CDR3 coding DNA: TGTGCCAGCAGCCGAGGACAGGAGAGCCAGCCCCAGCATTTT. Translating gives CASSRGQESQPQHF.

The chain links TRBV5-6 to TRBJ2-7; 11 bases fit TRBD2. V shed 4 bases, J shed 6 bases, and the junction held 6 bases outside the gene matches. Germline values: CDR1 SGHDT, CDR2 YYEEEE. This CDR3 region has 14 residues. The chain's CDR3 is CASSLSGGAGEQYF. DNA of the CDR3: TGTGCCAGCAGCCTTAGCGGGGGGGCAGGCGAGCAGTACTTC. The full variable domain, with the rest looked up from reference TRBV5-6 and TRBJ2-7, is DAGVTQSPTHLIKTRGQQVTLRCSPKSGHDTVSWYQQALGQGPQFIFQYYEEEERQRGNFPDRFSGHQFPNYSSELNVNALLLGDSALYLCASSLSGGAGEQYFGPGTRLTVT.

In its sample, this clone ranks as medium-sized (0.01 to 0.1%). The gene calls are TRBV27 and TRBJ2-1; 8 bases line up with TRBD2. V lost 5 bases and J lost 3; bases outside the gene matches: 3. CDR3 length: 14 residues. Looked up from germline, CDR1 is MNHEY and CDR2 is SMNVEV (reference sequence). CDR3 in DNA: TGTGCCAGCAGTCCTAGCGGGCTCTACAATGAGCAGTTCTTC. As protein: CASSPSGLYNEQFF.

The chain combines TRBV29-1 with TRBJ1-2; tentative D call: TRBD1 (6 bases). Germline CDR1 reads SQVTM; CDR2 reads ANQGSEA. Trimming removed 0 bases from V and 1 base from J, with 27 bases in between. The length of the CDR3 is 20 residues. The CDR3 is CSVEDRKFEGGNWLNYGYTF. The CDR3 DNA sequence: TGCAGCGTTGAAGATCGGAAGTTCGAGGGGGGGAATTGGCTTAACTATGGCTACACCTTC.

The chain joins TRBV5-1 to TRBJ1-1; tentatively, D is TRBD1 (5 bases). Trimming removed 4 bases at V and 1 base at J, with 8 bases between. Germline values: CDR1 SGHRS, CDR2 YFSETQ. This CDR3 is built from 13 residues. The DNA of the CDR3 is TGCGCCAGCAGCGGGGGGGGGAACACTGAAGCTTTCTTT. Protein product: CASSGGGNTEAFF. Using reference TRBV5-1 and TRBJ1-1 for the parts outside the CDR3, the full variable domain is KAGVTQTPRYLIKTRGQQVTLSCSPISGHRSVSWYQQTPGQGLQFLFEYFSETQRNKGNFPGRFSGRQFSNSRSEMNVSTLELGDSALYLCASSGGGNTEAFFGQGTRLTVV.

This sequence joins TRBV6-5 and TRBJ1-1; D is possibly TRBD1 (6 bases). CDR3 length: 15 amino acids. V gave up 6 bases and J gave up 0 bases, with 14 bases separating them. Germline assignment: CDR1 MNHEY and CDR2 SVGAGI. CDR3 sequence reads: CASSLGASMNTEAFF. The CDR3 DNA reads TGTGCCAGCAGCTTGGGGGCCTCAATGAACACTGAAGCTTTCTTT.

This clone was recorded only once. V and J are TRBV6-6 and TRBJ2-2; tentatively, D is TRBD2 (5 bases). V was cut by 0 bases and J by 4 bases, with 6 bases left in between. The V gene's germline CDR1 is MNHNY and CDR2 SVGAGI (reference sequence). This CDR3 contains 14 residues. The CDR3 coding sequence is TGTGCCAGCAGTTACTCGGGGAGCACCGGGGAGCTGTTTTTT. It translates to CASSYSGSTGELFF.

The chain joins TRBV2 to TRBJ1-2; the D is unclear. The CDR3 has 13 amino acids. Per germline, CDR1 SNHLY and CDR2 FYNNEI. V lost 9 bases and J 4 bases, leaving 15 bases between the germline ends. CDR3 protein: CARACGLSYGYTF. CDR3 in DNA: TGTGCCAGAGCCTGTGGGCTATCCTATGGCTACACCTTC.

This clone was counted only a few times. The V gene is TRBV4-1, the J gene TRBJ1-4; D is unclear. V was pared by 1 base and J by 7 bases, with 7 bases between. Germline CDR1 and CDR2: MGHRA and YSYEKL. CDR3 length equals 13 residues. DNA for the CDR3: TGCGCCAGCAGCCAAGCAGGTAGTGAAAAACTGTTTTTT. It yields the protein CASSQAGSEKLFF.

This chain links TRBV2 with TRBJ1-2, with 9 positions matching TRBD1. V lost 7 bases and J lost 7; bases outside the gene matches: 10. The CDR3 runs to 14 residues. Germline CDR1 is SNHLY and CDR2 is FYNNEI. DNA for the CDR3: TGTGCCAGCATACCGGGACAGGGAATCTCTGGCTACACCTTC. This codes for CASIPGQGISGYTF.

The chain has TRBV4-1 and TRBJ1-1; the match to TRBD1 covers 7 bases. CDR1 MGHRA and CDR2 YSYEKL come from the germline V gene. This CDR3 is built from 15 residues. V lost 4 bases and J lost 8; bases outside the gene matches: 13. In DNA, the CDR3 is TGCGCCAGCAGCCCTATCGTCACAGGGGCGATAGAAGCTTTCTTT. Protein product: CASSPIVTGAIEAFF.

The chain employs TRBV5-4 and TRBJ2-3; 12 bases align to TRBD2. This CDR3 contains 17 residues. Germline values: CDR1 SGHNT, CDR2 YYREEE (reference sequence). Trimming removed 1 base from V and 4 bases from J; junction bases left unmatched: 7. The CDR3 region has the DNA TGTGCCAGCAGCTTGCAGACTAGCGGGAGAGGTTCAGATACGCAGTATTTT. Translating it yields CASSLQTSGRGSDTQYF.

This chain links TRBV28 with TRBJ2-3, with a weak D call TRBD1 (5 bases). Trimming stripped 6 bases from V and 2 bases from J, with 18 bases between. The V gene's germline CDR1 is MDHEN and CDR2 SYDVKM. This CDR3 is built from 16 residues. CDR3 residues: CASRMTQGGTTDTQYF. The CDR3, as DNA: TGTGCCAGCAGGATGACCCAGGGCGGTACCACAGATACGCAGTATTTT.

The genes are TRBV6-5 and TRBJ2-2; a possible D gene is TRBD2 (5 bases). The CDR3 sequence is 12 residues long. Germline V gene lookup returns CDR1 MNHEY and CDR2 SVGAGI. V was shortened by 4 bases and J by 7 bases, with 7 bases between the two germline ends. CDR3 DNA: TGTGCCAGCAGTTTGGAGGACGGGGAGCTGTTTTTT. Residues: CASSLEDGELFF.

The chain has TRBV6-6 and TRBJ2-1; TRBD2 aligns across 7 bases. Trimming removed 6 bases from V and 9 bases from J; junction bases left unmatched: 14. Germline CDR1 reads MNHNY; CDR2 reads SVGAGI (reference sequence). The CDR3 length is 15 residues. This CDR3 reads CASSPLAGVSPEQFF. The CDR3 DNA is TGTGCCAGCAGCCCCCTGGCGGGAGTTAGTCCTGAGCAGTTCTTC.

CDR3 in amino acids: CATSMEGIPGTGGKTYGYTF. CDR3 nucleotides: TGTGCCACCAGCATGGAAGGGATTCCCGGGACAGGGGGTAAAACCTATGGCTACACCTTC. The chain combines TRBV15 with TRBJ1-2; 11 nucleotides agree with TRBD1. This CDR3 region has 20 residues. Germline V lookup: CDR1 LNHNV, CDR2 YYDKDF (reference sequence). V shed 4 bases, J shed 4 bases, and the junction held 20 bases outside the gene matches.

This sequence joins TRBV15 and TRBJ1-6, with a tentative D call TRBD1 (5 bases). In germline, CDR1 is LNHNV, CDR2 YYDKDF (reference sequence). CDR3 length: 18 amino acids. The V and J ends lost 0 bases and 9 bases respectively, with 21 bases between them. The chain's CDR3 is CATSRDLWGEGGSSPLHF. CDR3 in DNA: TGTGCCACCAGCAGAGATCTCTGGGGCGAGGGAGGTTCTTCACCCCTCCACTTT.

The rearrangement uses TRBV15 and TRBJ1-4; D call uncertain. The V gene lost 1 base and the J gene lost 5 bases, with 11 bases spanning the gap. The germline V gene has CDR1 LNHNV and CDR2 YYDKDF (reference sequence). CDR3 length equals 15 residues. In DNA form, the CDR3 reads TGTGCCACCAGCAGAGCTTGGCAGAACAATGAAAAACTGTTTTTT. Translation: CATSRAWQNNEKLFF.

This clone was counted a single time. The chain carries TRBV27 and TRBJ1-4; a weak D match, TRBD1 (6 bases). Trimming removed 8 bases at V and 0 bases at J, with 10 bases between. The CDR3 contains 14 residues. Per germline, CDR1 MNHEY and CDR2 SMNVEV (reference sequence). The CDR3 DNA reads TGTGCCAGCCGACAGGACGCAACTAATGAAAAACTGTTTTTT. Its protein is CASRQDATNEKLFF.